The entry below describes one T cell receptor beta chain. Its antigen is still unknown. This entry is derived from a study of early T cells in non-severe SARS-CoV-2 infection. Study overall: Unsorted whole-blood RNA was sequenced in bulk, leaving chains unpaired. Regarding the study as a whole: VDJdb matching favored anti-spike CD8 responses, missing private and CD4 specificities.

The CDR3 contains 13 residues. Losses at the gene ends were 4 bases for V and 9 bases for J; bases not matched to a gene: 6. From germline, CDR1 is MNHEY and CDR2 SVGAGI. TCRdb re-called the 5' RACE reads with MiXCR, one entry per CDR3 protein. The sample holds about 50,000 distinct CDR3 sequences; 9.3% are singletons and the top ten take 15%. Sequencing was done on a sample of whole blood. The chain couples TRBV6-5 to TRBJ2-1; 7 bases agree with TRBD2. This receptor was taken from an adult who was a healthcare worker with PCR-confirmed SARS-CoV-2 infection or an uninfected control (not recorded which). CDR3 DNA sequence: TGTGCCAGCAGTTCCGCGGGAGCCGGTGAGCAGTTCTTC. Its protein is CASSSAGAGEQFF.